The T cell receptor beta chain described here comes from a study of shared clonotypes between healthy human individuals. Points from the study as a whole: Richness estimates generally favored naive over memory subsets.

An approximately 200 ng quantity of DNA, some 30,000 T cell genomes, went into the sorted-subset replicate PCRs. As originally analysed: ImmunoSEQ output held junction-only sequences without quality scores, so filtering differed. Profiling relied on immunoSEQ multiplex PCR, and the TCRdb table lists in-frame clones only, not all of them. Clonal size and the V and J genes are those of that table, whereas D and trimming came from the DNA. The table shows roughly 2.2 million clones, with approximately 95% occurring only once. This CDR3 contains 15 residues. V was trimmed by 2 bases and J by 2 bases, leaving 10 bases between them. CDR1 is SGHTA and CDR2 is FQGTGA in the germline V gene. About this clone: Its antigen remains unknown.

The rearrangement uses TRBV7-3 and TRBJ2-1; D may be TRBD1 or TRBD2 (5 bases each). The origin of this receptor is a man younger than 35 in good health. Some clones in this sample may be carry-over from other donors' samples. Source material: naive CD4+ T cells from PBMCs. Specified subset: CD45RA+ positively selected. In nucleotides, the CDR3 is TGTGCCAGCAGCTTATTGTCGGGACCCTACAATGAGCAGTTCTTC. It specifies CASSLLSGPYNEQFF.